The 20 T cell receptor beta chains in this list originate from one sample, sequenced in a study of Graves' ophthalmopathy and Graves' hyperthyroidism. Amplification of the TCR beta CDR3 regions used RNA transcripts (as template). The library came from an HTBI-primed first-round RT-PCR and a second-round multiplex PCR. Each CDR3 protein gets one entry after TCRdb re-called the multiplex PCR reads with MiXCR. The sample shows roughly 500,000 distinct CDR3 sequences, 14% of them seen only once. Sequencing input: blood. These receptors all come from a woman aged 25 to 39 with Graves' ophthalmopathy.

This clonotype showed up many times. A read error is possible here, since a much larger clone lies one base away. V gene TRBV7-2 combines with J gene TRBJ2-5; D unresolved. The CDR3 sequence is 15 residues long. The germline gives CDR1 SGHTA, CDR2 FQGNSA. DNA of the CDR3: TGTGCCAGCAGCTTAGTGAGGCACGGCGCAGAGACCAAGTACTTC. Protein product: CASSLVRHGAETKYF.

The chain carries TRBV28 and TRBJ2-5, with 9 bases matching TRBD2. The germline V gene encodes CDR1 MDHEN and CDR2 SYDVKM. The CDR3 sequence is 14 residues long. Trimming removed 6 bases from V and 3 bases from J; junction bases left unmatched: 5. CDR3 in amino acids: CASRTSGEEETQYF. The CDR3 nucleotides are TGTGCCAGCAGGACTAGCGGTGAAGAAGAGACCCAGTACTTC.

This clonotype has at least ten counts. The chain recombines TRBV6-1 with TRBJ2-7; 8 nucleotides align to TRBD1. With V trimmed by 3 bases and J by 2 bases, 9 bases remained unmatched. This CDR3 has 16 residues. Germline CDR1 is MNHNS and CDR2 is SASEGT. The DNA for the CDR3 is TGTGCCAGCAGTGACATGACAGGGGCCAGACCCTACGAGCAGTACTTC. Amino acids: CASSDMTGARPYEQYF.

This clonotype was seen ten or more times. V is TRBV10-3 and J is TRBJ2-5; D may correspond to TRBD1 or TRBD2 (5 bases each). Germline V gene lookup returns CDR1 ENHRY and CDR2 SYGVKD. Trimming took off 4 bases at V and 4 bases at J, with 10 bases between the two ends. The CDR3 consists of 13 residues. This chain's CDR3 is CAISAGRTETQYF. In DNA, the CDR3 is TGTGCCATCAGTGCGGGGCGCACAGAGACCCAGTACTTC.

This clonotype was detected ten times or more. The chain combines TRBV29-1 with TRBJ2-2, with 7 bases aligning to TRBD2. Germline V gene data show CDR1 as SQVTM and CDR2 as ANQGSEA. There are 16 residues in the CDR3. The V and J ends lost 7 bases and 0 bases, in that order; junction bases with no gene match: 11. The CDR3 DNA is TGCAGCGCGGGGGAGGGGAGGCAGACGAACACCGGGGAGCTGTTTTTT. Its protein product is CSAGEGRQTNTGELFF.

In its sample, this clonotype was seen many times. J is TRBJ2-5 and V is TRBV2, with D perhaps assigned TRBD1 or TRBD2 (6 bases each). The CDR3 covers 15 residues. CDR1 is SNHLY and CDR2 is FYNNEI in the germline V gene. Trimming stripped 7 bases from V and 0 bases from J, with 15 bases between. Here the CDR3 reads CASKEQGLHQETQYF. CDR3 nucleotides: TGTGCCAGCAAAGAACAGGGACTGCACCAAGAGACCCAGTACTTC.

This clonotype was seen only a few times. The chain combines TRBV5-1 with TRBJ1-1, with D unclear. The CDR3 totals 13 residues. Germline-derived CDR1 and CDR2 are SGHRS and YFSETQ. The V end was cut by 3 bases, the J end by 4 bases, with 10 bases between. The CDR3 loop reads CASSSGMGTEAFF. CDR3 DNA: TGCGCCAGCAGCTCTGGAATGGGCACTGAAGCTTTCTTT.

This clonotype was seen ten or more times. V is TRBV11-3 and J is TRBJ1-1; D may be TRBD1 (5 bases). CDR1 SGHNT and CDR2 YENEEA come from the germline V gene. V shed 2 bases and J shed 3 bases, with 7 bases lying between them. The CDR3 sequence is 13 residues long. CDR3 in DNA: TGTGCCAGCAGCTTAAGCAGGGACACTGAAGCTTTCTTT. Amino acid sequence: CASSLSRDTEAFF.

This clonotype was recorded at least ten times. The chain links TRBV27 to TRBJ2-5, with 9 bases aligning to TRBD2. There are 15 residues in the CDR3. Germline CDR1 reads MNHEY; CDR2 reads SMNVEV (reference sequence). Germline trimming cut 2 bases from V and 4 bases from J; bases unmatched to any gene: 5. The CDR3 DNA reads TGTGCCAGCAGTTTAGGGCTAGCGGGGAGAGAGACCCAGTACTTC. It is translated as CASSLGLAGRETQYF.

This clonotype was seen many times. V and J are TRBV5-1 and TRBJ1-1, with TRBD1 identical over 10 bases. This CDR3 region has 15 residues. Trimming at V came to 3 bases and at J to 4 bases, leaving 6 bases not matched to a gene. Germline-derived CDR1 and CDR2 are SGHRS and YFSETQ. Here the CDR3 DNA reads TGCGCCAGCAGCTGGGGTAGGACAGGGGGCACTGAAGCTTTCTTT. Translation: CASSWGRTGGTEAFF.

This clonotype was observed at least ten times. This sequence joins TRBV15 and TRBJ2-4, with 7 bases identical to TRBD1. The CDR3 has 16 residues. The V segment lost 5 bases and the J segment 0 bases; nucleotides outside the gene matches: 7. Germline lookup yields CDR1 LNHNV and CDR2 YYDKDF (reference sequence). CDR3 sequence reads: CATSDSNRGAKNIQYF. CDR3 nucleotides: TGTGCCACCAGCGACTCAAACAGGGGAGCCAAAAACATTCAGTACTTC.

This clonotype was detected many times. The chain joins TRBV2 to TRBJ2-7; 7 positions match TRBD2. V gave up 1 base and J gave up 6 bases; unmatched junction bases: 3. CDR3 size: 13 residues. Germline-derived CDR1 and CDR2 are SNHLY and FYNNEI. The CDR3 region is CASSEDREGEQYF. CDR3 coding DNA: TGTGCCAGCAGTGAAGATAGGGAGGGCGAGCAGTACTTC.

This clonotype has at least ten counts. The genes are TRBV20-1 and TRBJ2-7; D is ambiguous. There are 14 residues in the CDR3. V lost 0 bases to trimming and J lost 4 bases, with 13 bases between them. Germline V gene data show CDR1 as DFQATT and CDR2 as SNEGSKA (reference sequence). The DNA for the CDR3 is TGCAGTGCTAGAGAGACTGAAGGGCTATACGAGCAGTACTTC. This codes for CSARETEGLYEQYF.

The gene calls are TRBV19 and TRBJ1-1; tentatively, D is TRBD1 (5 bases). This CDR3 is built from 15 residues. Germline CDR1 LNHDA, CDR2 SQIVND (reference sequence). V was pared by 6 bases and J by 4 bases, with 18 bases between. CDR3 in amino acids: CASSSGRVRSTEAFF. CDR3 nucleotide sequence: TGTGCCAGTAGCTCGGGCAGGGTAAGATCCACTGAAGCTTTCTTT.

This clonotype was recorded many times. The chain links TRBV5-1 to TRBJ2-5; tentatively, D is TRBD1 or TRBD2 (5 bases each). Germline V gene data show CDR1 as SGHRS and CDR2 as YFSETQ. Deletions cut 7 bases from V and 3 bases from J, with 13 bases between. The CDR3 is made up of 13 amino acids. CDR3 in DNA: TGCGCCAGCCAAATCCGAGGGGAAGAGACCCAGTACTTC. Amino acid sequence: CASQIRGEETQYF.

Remarks on this clonotype: As the CDR3 is not closed by the conserved phenylalanine or tryptophan, this likely results from a read error. The chain joins TRBV3-1 to TRBJ2-2, with 9 bases aligning to TRBD2. With 3 bases clipped from V and 7 bases from J, the junction kept 9 bases outside the gene matches. CDR3 size: 16 residues. CDR1 and CDR2 from the germline V gene are LGHDT and YNNKEL (reference sequence). The CDR3 protein is CASSHGGGAGSGELFL. As DNA, the CDR3 is TGTGCCAGCAGCCATGGCGGGGGGGCCGGGAGCGGGGAGCTGTTTTTG.

This clonotype was recorded at least ten times. This chain connects TRBV28 to TRBJ1-2, with D perhaps matching TRBD1 (5 bases). V lost 6 bases and J 8 bases, leaving 13 bases between the germline ends. CDR1 and CDR2 (germline): MDHEN, SYDVKM. There are 12 residues in the CDR3. The CDR3 region is CASSTGPKGYTF. The DNA of the CDR3 is TGTGCCAGCAGCACAGGACCCAAGGGCTACACCTTC.

Many counts were recorded for this clonotype. This rearrangement joins TRBV4-1 to TRBJ1-2; 7 bases match TRBD1. Trimming cost V 0 bases and J 4 bases; bases outside gene matches: 8. Germline V lookup: CDR1 MGHRA, CDR2 YSYEKL. This CDR3 has 16 amino acids. DNA for the CDR3: TGCGCCAGCAGCCAAGATACCACAGGGGTAACCTATGGCTACACCTTC. Amino acids: CASSQDTTGVTYGYTF.

CDR3 residues: CSASSREETQYF. The CDR3 DNA is TGCAGTGCTAGTTCGAGAGAAGAGACCCAGTACTTC. The chain carries TRBV20-1 and TRBJ2-5; D is unresolved. Deletions cut 3 bases from V and 3 bases from J, with 8 bases between. The CDR3 length is 12 residues. Germline V gene data show CDR1 as DFQATT and CDR2 as SNEGSKA (reference sequence).

This clonotype was counted at least ten times. This rearrangement joins TRBV4-2 to TRBJ2-7; perhaps TRBD2 as D (5 bases). Trimming removed 1 base from V and 7 bases from J, with 14 bases in between. There are 14 residues in the CDR3. CDR1 is LGHNA and CDR2 is YNFKEQ in the germline V gene. Here the CDR3 reads CASSQALRDGEQYF. The CDR3 DNA reads TGTGCCAGCAGCCAAGCGTTGAGGGATGGGGAGCAGTACTTC.